These 27 T cell receptor beta chains originate from one sample sequenced in a study of T cell responses to AZD1222 COVID-19 vaccine (dated by TCRdb to the early 2020s). The sample's time point label is to be understood as: baseline before first vaccination. The method behind the library was the immunoSEQ multiplex PCR assay. The immuneACCESS repertoire file appears here via TCRdb, limited to in-frame rearrangements. These files lack a portion of the clones; in checked studies, under half of the deficit traces to unresolved V genes, and the cause of the others is not known. In this sample the table shows under 200,000 clones, roughly nine tenths of which occur a single time. Together, the top ten hold approximately 2% of the sample. The source material was peripheral blood, sampled on day 0 of AZD1222 vaccination. Receptors were obtained from an adult in good health.

The chain links TRBV19 to TRBJ1-5; D possibly corresponds to TRBD1 (5 bases). CDR1 and CDR2 (germline): LNHDA, SQIVND (reference sequence). This CDR3 is 14 amino acids long. The V gene lost 2 bases and the J gene lost 4 bases, with 9 bases spanning the gap. The CDR3 DNA reads as TGTGCCAGTAGTATATTTCGGGGGAATCAGCCCCAGCATTTT. Protein product: CASSIFRGNQPQHF.

The V call is TRBV7-2, the J call TRBJ2-7; 12 nucleotides align to TRBD2. Germline CDR1 and CDR2: SGHTA and FQGNSA. The CDR3 sequence is 15 residues long. Trimming removed 3 bases from V and 4 bases from J; junction bases left unmatched: 4. The CDR3 DNA sequence: TGTGCCAGCAGCTTGGGGACTAGCGGGCTTTACGAGCAGTACTTC. It encodes CASSLGTSGLYEQYF.

The CDR3 nucleotides are TGTGCCATCAGTGAGGGGACTAGCGCTGAACCACAAGAGACCCAGTACTTC. Translation: CAISEGTSAEPQETQYF. This chain uses TRBV10-3 with TRBJ2-5, with TRBD2 matching over 10 bases. J was trimmed by 2 bases and V by 2 bases; bases with no gene match: 8. Germline V CDR1 and CDR2: ENHRY, SYGVKD. The CDR3 spans 17 residues.

The chain couples TRBV6-5 to TRBJ1-1; unclear D gene. V was shortened by 0 bases and J by 6 bases, with 14 bases between the two germline ends. Germline lookup yields CDR1 MNHEY and CDR2 SVGAGI. The CDR3 contains 15 residues. CDR3 residues: CASSYSGRVLSEAFF. In DNA, the CDR3 is TGTGCCAGCAGTTACTCGGGAAGGGTGTTATCTGAAGCTTTCTTT.

The chain joins TRBV5-6 to TRBJ2-7, with D possibly being TRBD1 (6 bases). Germline values: CDR1 SGHDT, CDR2 YYEEEE. V lost 4 bases to trimming and J lost 2 bases, with 13 bases between them. The CDR3 loop spans 14 amino acids. This chain's CDR3 is CASSRGAGAYEQYF. DNA of the CDR3: TGTGCCAGCAGCAGAGGGGCAGGGGCCTACGAGCAGTACTTC.

The V and J genes are TRBV29-1 and TRBJ2-1; D is perhaps TRBD1 (5 bases). V gave up 0 bases and J gave up 9 bases, with 18 bases separating them. The V gene's germline CDR1 is SQVTM and CDR2 ANQGSEA. This CDR3 contains 15 residues. The CDR3 reads CSVEDVARVRPEQFF. CDR3 nucleotide sequence: TGCAGCGTTGAAGACGTGGCCAGGGTACGCCCTGAGCAGTTCTTC.

V and J are TRBV5-1 and TRBJ2-7; 13 bases line up with TRBD2. The CDR3 length is 15 residues. Trimming took 3 bases from V and 4 from J; bases not matched to a gene: 4. Germline V CDR1 and CDR2: SGHRS, YFSETQ. The CDR3 protein is CASSSGLAGSYEQYF. DNA for the CDR3: TGCGCCAGCAGCTCGGGACTAGCGGGAAGTTACGAGCAGTACTTC.

The rearrangement uses TRBV3-1 (or the pseudogene TRBV3-2) and TRBJ2-4, with D possibly being TRBD1 or TRBD2 (5 bases each). This CDR3 has 15 residues. Germline V gives CDR1 LGHDT, CDR2 YNNKEL (reference sequence). V was pared by 4 bases and J by 10 bases, with 20 bases between. The CDR3 spells CASSPGLPGRRIQYF. The CDR3 DNA is TGTGCCAGCAGCCCTGGACTCCCGGGACGGAGAATTCAGTACTTC.

This chain connects TRBV5-1 to TRBJ2-3; 8 nucleotides match TRBD2. There are 17 residues in the CDR3. V gave up 0 bases and J gave up 1 base; unmatched junction bases: 7. CDR1 and CDR2 (germline): SGHRS, YFSETQ. Here the CDR3 reads CASSLVRSGGGTDTQYF. The CDR3 DNA follows: TGCGCCAGCAGCTTGGTTCGGAGCGGGGGCGGCACAGATACGCAGTATTTT.

The genes are TRBV5-6 and TRBJ1-4; D is unclear. CDR1 is SGHDT, CDR2 YYEEEE, per germline. The CDR3 is made up of 14 amino acids. The ends were cut back, 4 bases at V and 3 bases at J, with 10 bases in the middle. In DNA form, the CDR3 reads TGTGCCAGCAGCCCTCAGGTTTCTAATGAAAAACTGTTTTTT. It encodes CASSPQVSNEKLFF.

The chain carries TRBV6-6 and TRBJ1-1; 8 bases map to TRBD1. After removal of 7 bases from V and 5 bases from J, the junction contained 9 bases not matched to a gene. Germline V gene sequence: CDR1 MNHNY, CDR2 SVGAGI (reference sequence). There are 14 residues in the CDR3. The CDR3, as DNA: TGTGCCAGCAATCGGGAGACAGGGGAGACTGAAGCTTTCTTT. It is translated as CASNRETGETEAFF.

The rearrangement uses TRBV9 and TRBJ1-5; perhaps TRBD1 as D (5 bases). The CDR3 totals 14 residues. V lost 9 bases and J lost 7, with 20 bases in between. Germline V gene sequence: CDR1 SGDLS, CDR2 YYNGEE. Written as DNA, the CDR3 is TGTGCCACCTCGAATGGGGGATTCGACCAGCCCCAGCATTTT. It specifies CATSNGGFDQPQHF.

V usage is TRBV27 and J usage is TRBJ1-4; D ambiguous. Germline-derived CDR1 and CDR2 are MNHEY and SMNVEV (reference sequence). With 6 bases removed from V and 4 bases from J, the gap between germline ends came to 3 bases. CDR3 length: 11 amino acids. CDR3 DNA: TGTGCCAGCAGGTTTAATGAAAAACTGTTTTTT. Residues: CASRFNEKLFF.

The chain uses TRBV6-5 and TRBJ1-1; no clear D gene. The CDR3 extends over 14 amino acids. Germline V gene data show CDR1 as MNHEY and CDR2 as SVGAGI. Deletions cut 5 bases from V and 4 bases from J, with 14 bases between. CDR3 bases: TGTGCCAGCAGTAAAACCCGGTCGGGCACTGAAGCTTTCTTT. Translation: CASSKTRSGTEAFF.

V is TRBV27 and J is TRBJ1-1; the match to TRBD1 covers 7 bases. The germline V gene encodes CDR1 MNHEY and CDR2 SMNVEV (reference sequence). V lost 5 bases and J lost 6; bases outside the gene matches: 12. The length of the CDR3 is 15 residues. CDR3 region: CASSLRQGIRSEAFF. For the CDR3, the DNA is TGTGCCAGCAGTCTACGACAGGGTATTAGATCTGAAGCTTTCTTT.

This chain links TRBV6-2 or TRBV6-3 with TRBJ2-5; TRBD2 matches at 8 bases. The CDR3 is 17 amino acids. The junction had 12 bases not matched to a gene; V was cut back by 6 bases and J by 0 bases. The germline V gene encodes CDR1 MNHEY and CDR2 SVGEGT. The CDR3 protein is CASSPDKAGAYQETQYF. CDR3 DNA sequence: TGTGCCAGCAGCCCTGATAAAGCGGGGGCGTACCAAGAGACCCAGTACTTC.

Note on this clone: Other DNA sequences within the sample encode an identical CDR3. The CDR3, as DNA: TGTGCCAGCAGCTTAGCAAAGGATTCTGGAAACACCATATATTTT. It yields the protein CASSLAKDSGNTIYF. The rearrangement joins TRBV7-9 to TRBJ1-3; D unclear. The CDR3 loop spans 15 amino acids. The V end was cut by 0 bases, the J end by 1 base, with 7 bases between. The V gene's germline CDR1 is SEHNR and CDR2 FQNEAQ (reference sequence).

The chain combines TRBV3-1 (or the pseudogene TRBV3-2) with TRBJ2-5, with D tentatively TRBD2 (7 bases). The CDR3 is 14 amino acids. Trimming pared 4 bases from V and 5 bases from J, leaving 14 bases between. The V gene's germline CDR1 is LGHDT and CDR2 YNNKEL (reference sequence). The CDR3 loop reads CASSRGGVRETQYF. CDR3 DNA sequence: TGTGCCAGCAGCCGAGGGGGGGTAAGGGAGACCCAGTACTTC.

J is TRBJ2-3 and V is TRBV28; D is perhaps TRBD1 (6 bases). Germline V CDR1 and CDR2: MDHEN, SYDVKM. This CDR3 has 16 amino acids. V was cut by 5 bases and J by 2 bases, with 17 bases left in between. CDR3 sequence reads: CASSRKGQTNTDTQYF. CDR3 bases: TGTGCCAGCAGTCGCAAAGGACAGACGAACACAGATACGCAGTATTTT.

This clone was recorded once. The chain is built from TRBV10-3 and TRBJ1-2; unclear D gene. This CDR3 is built from 12 residues. CDR1 and CDR2 from the germline V gene are ENHRY and SYGVKD. Trimming pared 10 bases from V and 2 bases from J, leaving 11 bases between. This CDR3 reads CATYWGNYGYTF. Here the CDR3 DNA reads TGTGCCACCTACTGGGGAAACTATGGCTACACCTTC.

This clone has only a few counts. The CDR3 loop reads CASSKSGFYVDSPLHF. CDR3 in DNA: TGTGCCAGCAGCAAATCCGGTTTCTACGTGGATTCACCCCTCCACTTT. The chain combines TRBV21-1 with TRBJ1-6. TRBV21-1 is a pseudogene locus. The CDR3 extends over 16 amino acids.

The J gene is TRBJ1-3, the V gene TRBV27; weak D call: TRBD1 (5 bases). Germline V CDR1 and CDR2: MNHEY, SMNVEV (reference sequence). V was shortened by 6 bases and J by 0 bases, with 18 bases between the two germline ends. The CDR3 runs to 17 residues. The chain's CDR3 is CASRPLPTGVSGNTIYF. The CDR3, as DNA: TGTGCCAGCAGACCCCTACCTACAGGCGTCTCTGGAAACACCATATATTTT.

This clone was detected only a few times. This chain uses TRBV2 with TRBJ1-2; 7 nucleotides align to TRBD1. Germline lookup yields CDR1 SNHLY and CDR2 FYNNEI. This CDR3 region has 13 residues. With 6 bases clipped from V and 5 bases from J, the junction kept 6 bases outside the gene matches. CDR3 bases: TGTGCCAGCAGCACCCGGGACAGTTATGGCTACACCTTC. Its protein product is CASSTRDSYGYTF.

The rearrangement uses TRBV19 and TRBJ2-2, with no clear D. The germline V gene has CDR1 LNHDA and CDR2 SQIVND (reference sequence). The CDR3 length is 14 residues. V was trimmed by 5 bases and J by 2 bases, leaving 9 bases between them. The CDR3: CASSVRSNTGELFF. In DNA, the CDR3 is TGTGCCAGTAGTGTCCGATCTAACACCGGGGAGCTGTTTTTT.

The DNA for the CDR3 is TGTGCCAGCAGCTTAGGCGTGTGGGGGGCTGACACTGAAGCTTTCTTT. It encodes CASSLGVWGADTEAFF. J is TRBJ1-1 and V is TRBV5-4; possible D gene TRBD1, 6 bases. Trimming stripped 2 bases from V and 3 bases from J, with 17 bases between. The CDR3 consists of 16 residues. Germline V CDR1 and CDR2: SGHNT, YYREEE (reference sequence).

The chain recombines TRBV29-1 with TRBJ1-1; possibly TRBD1 for D (5 bases). Germline V CDR1 and CDR2: SQVTM, ANQGSEA. The germline V and J ends were trimmed by 3 bases and 1 base, with 12 bases remaining between them. The CDR3 consists of 14 residues. CDR3: CSVEVTGGNTEAFF. For the CDR3, the DNA is TGCAGCGTTGAGGTAACAGGAGGGAACACTGAAGCTTTCTTT.

The V and J genes are TRBV14 and TRBJ2-2; no clear D. The CDR3 has 13 amino acids. V was clipped by 1 base and J by 6 bases, with 6 bases between them. Germline V gene lookup returns CDR1 SGHDN and CDR2 FVKESK. CDR3 amino acids: CASSQVLPGELFF. The CDR3 nucleotides are TGTGCCAGCAGCCAAGTTTTACCCGGGGAGCTGTTTTTT.